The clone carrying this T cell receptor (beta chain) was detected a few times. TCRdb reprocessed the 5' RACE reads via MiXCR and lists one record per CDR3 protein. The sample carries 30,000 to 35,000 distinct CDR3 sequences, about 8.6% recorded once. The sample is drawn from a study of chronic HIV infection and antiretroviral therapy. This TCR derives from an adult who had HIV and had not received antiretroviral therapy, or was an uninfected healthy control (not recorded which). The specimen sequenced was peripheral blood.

The DNA of the CDR3 is TGTGCCAGCAGCTTAGGGGGGACAGCGAGCTACGAGCAGTACTTC. This gives the protein CASSLGGTASYEQYF. This chain joins TRBV7-9 and TRBJ2-7; 7 bases fit TRBD1. The CDR3 loop spans 15 amino acids. Germline V gene sequence: CDR1 SEHNR, CDR2 FQNEAQ (reference sequence). The trim removed 1 base at V and 3 bases at J, leaving 6 bases unmatched.